The clone carrying this T cell receptor (beta chain) appeared once. In germline, CDR1 is SEHNR, CDR2 FQNEAQ (reference sequence). The CDR3 runs to 17 residues. With 5 bases clipped from V and 3 bases from J, the junction kept 14 bases outside the gene matches. The sample belongs to a study of blood T cell repertoires in COVID-19. Measured with immunoSEQ multiplex PCR; TCRdb has only the in-frame clones, and not every one. Of just under 350,000 clones in the sample, 88% were seen once. This TCR came from a woman in her seventies with COVID-19, enrolled during active disease. The genes are TRBV7-9 and TRBJ1-2; the match to TRBD1 covers 8 bases. The source material was peripheral blood. DNA for the CDR3: TGTGCCAGCAGCCTTTTTCCTCGACAGGGGAGCGACTATGGCTACACCTTC. This sequence encodes CASSLFPRQGSDYGYTF.